This TCR beta chain was obtained from a study of PD-1 blockade in classical Hodgkin lymphoma. Every patient had relapsed following autologous stem cell transplantation, and cohorts differed in brentuximab vedotin exposure. A word on this clone: Its specificity is not known.

Overall study findings and caveats: TCR diversity at baseline was reported to be reduced in newly diagnosed patients relative to healthy donors. Those starting nivolumab under 1 year post-ASCT were excluded.

In germline, CDR1 is LGHNA, CDR2 YNFKEQ. V was cut by 1 base and J by 5 bases, with 17 bases left in between. The CDR3 has 17 residues. Data came from immunoSEQ multiplex PCR; TCRdb stores just in-frame clones and leaves some out. Of 25,000 to 35,000 clones listed, approximately 87% are singletons. The chain links TRBV4-2 to TRBJ1-4, with TRBD1 as a possible D gene (5 bases). The clonotype originates from a human donor with classical Hodgkin lymphoma. This specimen was peripheral blood mononuclear cells (PBMCs), taken before the second cycle of nivolumab. CDR3 amino acids: CASSQVRGGRRNEKLFF. The CDR3 DNA follows: TGTGCCAGCAGCCAAGTGAGGGGAGGCAGGAGGAATGAAAAACTGTTTTTT.